This TCR beta chain came from a study of blood T cell repertoires in COVID-19 (dated by TCRdb to about 2020). Broadly, across the study: The collaborator samples originated in the United States, Italy and Spain and spanned the acute and convalescent phases of COVID-19. The material from the prospective study consisted of cDNA or gDNA derived from T cells, B-cell-depleted T cells, or PBMCs. Deeply sampled blood TCRbeta repertoires from subjects exposed to, actively infected with, or recovered from COVID-19 were included in the dataset. The repertoires were released in a freely available public database intended as a resource for research on the immune response to SARS-CoV-2. Samples were obtained from the ongoing ImmuneRACE study (first 160 participants) and from 1,200 or so subjects provided by 6 global collaborators. A de-identified subject ID, COVID-19 status, age in years and sex were almost always included in the sample metadata. Where available, HLA class I and class II types were obtained from metadata supplied by the sample provider rather than from assay-based typing.

TCRbeta CDR3 regions were amplified from genomic DNA using the immunoSEQ Assay, a bias-controlled multiplex PCR. Per the original workflow: Within the assay, amplification of reference gene primers was used to estimate how many nucleated cells each sample contained. To quantify the absolute abundance of each unique TCRbeta CDR3 rearrangement, sequence reads were collapsed and filtered. For each sample, productive Simpson clonality was calculated by taking the square root of Simpson's diversity index across productive rearrangements. As stored in TCRdb, this immuneACCESS dataset retains in-frame rearrangements with V and J assigned. A fraction of the clones does not appear; measured against another copy, unresolved V genes explain less than half of the discrepancy, and the remainder lacks a known reason. V and J calls plus clone size are reproduced from that table; the DNA served to infer D and trimming. The sample table records 300,000 to 350,000 clones; 88% of these occur just once. Clones ranked in the top ten supply about 5% of the sample.

CDR1 and CDR2 are read off the germline V gene (reference sequence) as MNHEY and SMNVEV. V lost 8 bases and J lost 5 bases; the stretch between them is 12 bases long. Counted from cysteine to phenylalanine, this CDR3 has 13 amino acids. The DNA shown is the 39-base CDR3, in frame from base 1. In regard to this clone: Its cognate antigen has yet to be identified. Base qualities were left out, and no much larger clone turns up one base away.

What the authors observed across the whole study: Clinical and demographic metadata were provided uncurated, with the amount varying by source and participant.

In the prospective study, participants were about 18 to 95 years old, resided in approximately 22 geographic areas of the United States, and were enrolled through a virtual design. In the prospective study, cohorts were assigned on the basis of participant-reported clinical history obtained from a screening survey and a study questionnaire. ImmuneRACE Cohort 3 recovered participants were defined by two consecutive negative NP/OP PCR tests, healthcare professional clearance, or symptom resolution. In the prospective study, mobile phlebotomists collected whole blood, serum and a nasopharyngeal or oropharyngeal swab from each participant. Additional blood draws and questionnaires over an approximately two-month period could optionally be provided by prospective study participants. Before DNA extraction, prospective study blood samples were shipped either frozen or at room temperature.

The sequence is built from TRBV27 and TRBJ1-4, and possibly TRBD1, on 5 matching bases. The clonotype comes from a man aged 30 to 39 who had recovered from COVID-19. The sample was PBMCs or T cells enriched from blood (not recorded which). CDR3 reads: CASGPRGNEKLFF. Here is the DNA: TGTGCCAGCGGCCCCCGGGGGAATGAAAAACTGTTTTTT.